One sample yielded the 28 T cell receptor beta chains listed below, sequenced in a study of shared clonotypes between healthy human individuals. Clones were read by immunoSEQ multiplex PCR, and TCRdb kept only the in-frame ones, dropping some. The sample yields approximately 1.1 million clones, approximately 80% seen once. What was sequenced was memory CD4+ T cells from PBMCs. Subset given: CD45RA-negative fraction. Source of these receptors: a man in his late teens or twenties in good health. Some clones in this sample may be carry-over from other donors' samples.

In this sample, this clone turned up a few times. The gene calls are TRBV9 and TRBJ2-7, with 8 bases lining up with TRBD1. Germline values: CDR1 SGDLS, CDR2 YYNGEE. The CDR3 contains 16 residues. J gave up 6 bases and V 4 bases, and 15 bases lay outside the gene matches. The CDR3 DNA sequence: TGTGCCAGCAGCCCTACCGTACAGGGGGTCTACGGCGAGCAGTACTTC. This sequence encodes CASSPTVQGVYGEQYF.

This clone turned up a few times. The V gene is TRBV29-1, the J gene TRBJ2-1, with TRBD2 identical over 9 bases. Losses at the gene ends were 3 bases for V and 15 bases for J; bases not matched to a gene: 12. This CDR3 comprises 13 residues. Germline V gives CDR1 SQVTM, CDR2 ANQGSEA. The CDR3 coding sequence is TGCAGCGTTGATCACGGCGGCGGGAGGGTGCCGTTCTTC. Translated: CSVDHGGGRVPFF.

The V call is TRBV6-6, the J call TRBJ2-3; D uncertain. Trimming shortened V by 2 bases and J by 2 bases, and 14 bases separated the two germline ends. Looked up from germline, CDR1 is MNHNY and CDR2 is SVGAGI (reference sequence). The CDR3 length is 16 residues. The CDR3 DNA reads as TGTGCCAGCAGTTACCCTAAAGGGCGGTTCACAGATACGCAGTATTTT. It encodes CASSYPKGRFTDTQYF.

The chain combines TRBV30 with TRBJ2-1; 12 bases are a match to TRBD2. The junction had 10 bases not matched to a gene; V was cut back by 4 bases and J by 12 bases. Per germline, CDR1 GTSNPN and CDR2 SVGIG (reference sequence). The CDR3 sequence is 14 residues long. CDR3 coding DNA: TGTGCCTGGATACTAGCGGGAGGCCTGAGGGGGCAGTTCTTC. Translated: CAWILAGGLRGQFF.

The V and J genes are TRBV9 and TRBJ1-5, with D maybe TRBD1 (5 bases). The germline V and J ends were trimmed by 3 bases and 3 bases, with 7 bases remaining between them. The CDR3 is 13 residues long. CDR1 and CDR2 (germline): SGDLS, YYNGEE. Here the CDR3 DNA reads TGTGCCAGCAGCGCGGGGACCAATCAGCCCCAGCATTTT. Encoded protein: CASSAGTNQPQHF.

The chain recombines TRBV19 with TRBJ2-5; 8 positions match TRBD1. Germline CDR1 is LNHDA and CDR2 is SQIVND (reference sequence). The V gene end was trimmed by 10 bases and the J gene end by 5 bases; junction bases not matched to a gene: 6. The CDR3 is 12 amino acids. The CDR3: CATWDRRETQYF. Here the CDR3 DNA reads TGTGCCACCTGGGACAGGAGGGAGACCCAGTACTTC.

The chain links TRBV7-6 to TRBJ1-1; tentative D call: TRBD1 (6 bases). V lost 5 bases and J 1 base, leaving 14 bases between the germline ends. The CDR3 contains 15 residues. Germline V lookup: CDR1 SGHVS, CDR2 FNYEAQ. CDR3 nucleotides: TGTGCCAGCAGCCCCCGTGGGACACCGAACACTGAAGCTTTCTTT. Protein product: CASSPRGTPNTEAFF. The full variable domain, in which reference TRBV7-6 and TRBJ1-1 provide the parts outside the CDR3, is GAGVSQSPRYKVTKRGQDVALRCDPISGHVSLYWYRQALGQGPEFLTYFNYEAQQDKSGLPNDRFSAERPEGSISTLTIQRTEQRDSAMYRCASSPRGTPNTEAFFGQGTRLTVV.

This chain links TRBV6-5 with TRBJ1-5; unclear D gene. Germline loops: CDR1 MNHEY, CDR2 SVGAGI. V was cut by 4 bases and J by 2 bases, with 6 bases left in between. The CDR3 totals 13 residues. The CDR3 sequence is CASSSDGNQPQHF. The CDR3 bases are TGTGCCAGCAGTTCGGATGGCAATCAGCCCCAGCATTTT.

To note about this clone: The sample carries other DNA sequences with the same CDR3. This chain links TRBV9 with TRBJ1-3; D might be TRBD1 (5 bases). V was pared by 2 bases and J by 1 base, with 7 bases between. CDR3 length: 14 residues. The germline CDR1 and CDR2 sequences are SGDLS and YYNGEE. The CDR3 DNA is TGTGCCAGCAGCGTGTCAGGGTCTGGAAACACCATATATTTT. Protein sequence: CASSVSGSGNTIYF.

This chain uses TRBV6-1 with TRBJ2-1, with 10 bases that match TRBD1. The CDR3 totals 14 residues. Germline CDR1 MNHNS, CDR2 SASEGT. Losses at the gene ends were 6 bases for V and 4 bases for J; bases not matched to a gene: 3. Here the CDR3 DNA reads TGTGCCAGCAGGGACAGGGGGTGGTACAATGAGCAGTTCTTC. Its translation: CASRDRGWYNEQFF.

This clone was counted many times. Germline and junction disagree at one end, which may indicate a read error. The rearrangement links TRBV28 to TRBJ1-3; no reliable D call. The CDR3 sequence is 11 residues long. Looked up from germline, CDR1 is MDHEN and CDR2 is SYDVKM. In nucleotides, the CDR3 is TGTGCCAGCGGTTTCTGGGACACCATATATTTT. It specifies CASGFWDTIYF.

This chain connects TRBV19 to TRBJ1-2; maybe TRBD1 (6 bases). The germline V and J ends were trimmed by 1 base and 4 bases, with 13 bases remaining between them. CDR1 is LNHDA and CDR2 is SQIVND in the germline V gene (reference sequence). The CDR3 has 15 residues. The CDR3 protein is CASSIVFGQSYGYTF. DNA for the CDR3: TGTGCCAGTAGTATAGTTTTCGGACAGAGCTATGGCTACACCTTC.

The J gene is TRBJ2-1, the V gene TRBV2; 8 bases line up with TRBD2. The CDR3 has 16 residues. V lost 4 bases, J lost 3 bases, and 8 bases stayed unmatched. Germline CDR1 SNHLY, CDR2 FYNNEI. CDR3 protein: CASSALGTRGYNEQFF. The DNA of the CDR3 is TGTGCCAGCAGTGCCTTAGGGACTAGGGGCTACAATGAGCAGTTCTTC.

The gene calls are TRBV5-1 and TRBJ1-1; D remains ambiguous. The CDR3 covers 15 residues. V was clipped by 4 bases and J by 0 bases, with 13 bases between them. From germline, CDR1 is SGHRS and CDR2 YFSETQ. CDR3 nucleotide sequence: TGCGCCAGCAGCACGGGCGTTTCGGTGAACACTGAAGCTTTCTTT. Protein: CASSTGVSVNTEAFF.

The chain couples TRBV27 to TRBJ2-7, with D tentatively TRBD1 (6 bases). Germline CDR1 MNHEY, CDR2 SMNVEV (reference sequence). Trimming removed 3 bases at V and 0 bases at J, with 15 bases between. CDR3 length equals 16 residues. CDR3 DNA sequence: TGTGCCAGCAGTTTCCTGGATCGGGGACACTCCTACGAGCAGTACTTC. Protein product: CASSFLDRGHSYEQYF.

This clone was seen once. CDR3 nucleotides: TGCGCCAGCAGCTTGTTATTTGAAACAGGGACAATTCTCAGCAATCAGCCCCAGCATTTT. It is translated as CASSLLFETGTILSNQPQHF. The gene calls are TRBV5-1 and TRBJ1-5, with a weak D call TRBD1 (6 bases). V gave up 1 base and J gave up 1 base, with 24 bases separating them. Germline-derived CDR1 and CDR2 are SGHRS and YFSETQ. The CDR3 sequence is 20 residues long. Full variable domain (rest looked up from reference TRBV5-1 and TRBJ1-5): KAGVTQTPRYLIKTRGQQVTLSCSPISGHRSVSWYQQTPGQGLQFLFEYFSETQRNKGNFPGRFSGRQFSNSRSEMNVSTLELGDSALYLCASSLLFETGTILSNQPQHFGDGTRLSIL.

The CDR3 coding sequence is TGTGCCAGCAGCTTAGGGGCTGGAAACGAGCAGTACTTC. This encodes CASSLGAGNEQYF. This chain uses TRBV7-9 with TRBJ2-7; D unresolved. This CDR3 has 13 residues. The V gene lost 1 base and the J gene lost 5 bases, with 9 bases spanning the gap. CDR1 and CDR2 (germline): SEHNR, FQNEAQ (reference sequence).

J is TRBJ1-2 and V is TRBV6-5; TRBD1 agrees at 8 bases. The V segment lost 6 bases and the J segment 7 bases; nucleotides outside the gene matches: 7. This CDR3 contains 13 residues. From germline, CDR1 is MNHEY and CDR2 SVGAGI. CDR3 nucleotides: TGTGCCAGCAGAAACAGGGGGTGGGGTGGCTACACCTTC. Residues: CASRNRGWGGYTF.

J is TRBJ1-2 and V is TRBV27, with D perhaps TRBD1 (6 bases). The CDR3 totals 15 residues. The V end was cut by 5 bases, the J end by 2 bases, with 15 bases between. Per germline, CDR1 MNHEY and CDR2 SMNVEV (reference sequence). The CDR3 reads CASSRTGLFNYGYTF. CDR3 nucleotides: TGTGCCAGCAGTCGTACAGGGTTGTTCAACTATGGCTACACCTTC.

V and J are TRBV11-2 and TRBJ2-1; 13 bases fit TRBD2. The CDR3 spans 14 residues. CDR1 is SGHAT, CDR2 FQNNGV, per germline. V was pared by 9 bases and J by 7 bases, with 6 bases of the junction left unmatched. The CDR3 coding sequence is TGTGCCAGTCGGACTAGCGGGAGCATTAATGAGCAGTTCTTC. Protein sequence: CASRTSGSINEQFF.

This clone has more than one count but fewer than ten. The V call is TRBV6-6, the J call TRBJ1-5, with D tentatively TRBD1 (6 bases). The germline gives CDR1 MNHNY, CDR2 SVGAGI (reference sequence). This CDR3 is 15 amino acids long. The V end lost 5 bases, the J end lost 9 bases, and 20 bases lay between the germline ends. CDR3 nucleotides: TGTGCCAGCAGTATCGGACAGAACCCTACGTGGCCCCAGCATTTT. Translation gives CASSIGQNPTWPQHF.

The chain uses TRBV5-1 and TRBJ2-1, with no clear D. The CDR3 covers 14 residues. Trimming stripped 0 bases from V and 6 bases from J, with 10 bases between. From germline, CDR1 is SGHRS and CDR2 YFSETQ. CDR3 loop: CASSLGSLANEQFF. The CDR3 bases are TGCGCCAGCAGCTTGGGTAGCTTAGCCAATGAGCAGTTCTTC.

V usage is TRBV5-4 and J usage is TRBJ2-7; tentatively, D is TRBD1 (6 bases). Germline CDR1 is SGHNT and CDR2 is YYREEE (reference sequence). The CDR3 covers 15 residues. V lost 4 bases, J lost 3 bases, and 17 bases lay in between. The CDR3 spells CASSPTTGSIYEQYF. The CDR3 bases are TGTGCCAGCAGCCCAACTACAGGGTCCATCTACGAGCAGTACTTC.

The chain has TRBV11-2 and TRBJ2-5, with D tentatively TRBD1 or TRBD2 (5 bases each). The CDR3 extends over 16 amino acids. Between the trimmed V and J ends, which lost 7 bases and 5 bases, there was a span of 23 bases. Germline V lookup: CDR1 SGHAT, CDR2 FQNNGV. CDR3 region: CASTKSVGTGRETQYF. The CDR3 nucleotides are TGTGCCAGCACCAAATCTGTCGGGACGGGAAGGGAGACCCAGTACTTC.

The rearrangement uses TRBV19 and TRBJ1-2; the D is unclear. Germline CDR1 reads LNHDA; CDR2 reads SQIVND (reference sequence). The CDR3 totals 12 residues. The V end lost 6 bases, the J end lost 7 bases, and 12 bases lay between the germline ends. In DNA form, the CDR3 reads TGTGCCAGTAGCTACGAACGCTTTGGCTACACCTTC. Translating gives CASSYERFGYTF.

The table lists this clone with a few counts. Other DNA sequences from this sample encode an identical CDR3 as well. The chain has TRBV6-6 and TRBJ1-2; D gene uncertain. Trimming removed 5 bases at V and 2 bases at J, with 9 bases between. The CDR3 loop spans 13 amino acids. The germline V gene has CDR1 MNHNY and CDR2 SVGAGI (reference sequence). The CDR3 nucleotides read TGTGCCAGCAGTCCTTCTCCCAACTATGGCTACACCTTC. It encodes CASSPSPNYGYTF.

The chain links TRBV5-4 to TRBJ1-5, with a weak D call TRBD1 (6 bases). This CDR3 comprises 15 residues. V shed 2 bases and J shed 0 bases, with 9 bases lying between them. Looked up from germline, CDR1 is SGHNT and CDR2 is YYREEE (reference sequence). CDR3 sequence: CASSLGGHSNQPQHF. The CDR3 nucleotides are TGTGCCAGCAGCTTAGGGGGTCATAGCAATCAGCCCCAGCATTTT.

The V and J genes are TRBV19 and TRBJ1-5; TRBD1 matches 8 bases. V shed 7 bases and J 0 bases; nucleotides not matched to a gene: 8. Germline CDR1 and CDR2: LNHDA and SQIVND (reference sequence). The CDR3 sequence is 16 residues long. The CDR3 nucleotides are TGTGCCAGTAAGGGCCAGGGGGCTATTAGCAATCAGCCCCAGCATTTT. Residues: CASKGQGAISNQPQHF.